This TCR beta chain originates from a study of CD8 T cells in ankylosing spondylitis. This clonotype was counted ten times or more. From the 5' RACE reads, TCRdb called clonotypes with MiXCR, one entry per CDR3 protein. The sample gives about 5,700 distinct CDR3 sequences, 2.1% of which show up once; 50% to 65% is in the top ten. V dropped 3 bases and J dropped 8; count of bases not matched to a gene: 7. The germline V gene has CDR1 SGDLS and CDR2 YYNGEE. The CDR3 covers 13 residues. The chain couples TRBV9 to TRBJ2-5; 7 positions agree with TRBD2. Sequenced input: blood, either unsorted or a sorted T cell fraction (not recorded which). The clonotype comes from a male donor with ankylosing spondylitis or in good health (not recorded which). This chain's CDR3 is CASSGREFDTQYF. The CDR3 coding sequence is TGTGCCAGCAGCGGGCGGGAGTTCGATACCCAGTACTTC.